The rows below give T cell receptor beta chains drawn from one sample of a study of CD8 T cells in ankylosing spondylitis. MiXCR was run by TCRdb on the 5' RACE reads, yielding one entry per CDR3 protein. Among 400,000 to 450,000 distinct CDR3 sequences listed, approximately 17% were seen once. The sample consisted of blood, either unsorted or a sorted T cell fraction (not recorded which). These receptors came from a male donor with ankylosing spondylitis. Both conserved end residues are trimmed from each CDR3.

J gene: TRBJ1-4
CDR3 length: 11
V gene: TRBV20-1
CDR3 protein: SAWGQTNEKLF

J gene: TRBJ2-1
CDR3 length: 12
V gene: TRBV6-1
CDR3 protein: ASTKPDRGHEQF

J gene: TRBJ2-7
CDR3 length: 13
V gene: TRBV24-1
CDR3 protein: AASDPRDPSYEQY

J gene: TRBJ2-7
CDR3 length: 12
V gene: TRBV20-1
CDR3 protein: SAKGRTSSYEQY

J gene: TRBJ2-4
CDR3 length: 13
V gene: TRBV7-8
CDR3 protein: ASSLTSGRVNIQY

J gene: TRBJ2-1
CDR3 length: 14
V gene: TRBV20-1
CDR3 protein: SARDVGTSGMNEQF

J gene: TRBJ2-3
CDR3 length: 11
V gene: TRBV29-1
CDR3 protein: SVGHRSPDTQY

J gene: TRBJ2-1
CDR3 length: 14
V gene: TRBV4-1
CDR3 protein: ASSQGSGSGNNEQF

J gene: TRBJ1-2
CDR3 length: 9
V gene: TRBV4-1
CDR3 protein: ASRQGHGYT

J gene: TRBJ1-2
CDR3 length: 10
V gene: TRBV30
CDR3 protein: AWRPRGYGYT

J gene: TRBJ1-3
CDR3 length: 13
V gene: TRBV12-3/TRBV12-4
CDR3 protein: ASSFQGNSGNTIY

J gene: TRBJ1-2
CDR3 length: 11
V gene: TRBV7-3
CDR3 protein: ASSQKRGYGYT

J gene: TRBJ2-3
CDR3 length: 13
V gene: TRBV28
CDR3 protein: ASSLASGTTDTQY

J gene: TRBJ2-7
CDR3 length: 13
V gene: TRBV20-1
CDR3 protein: SARLRTSGDYEQY

J gene: TRBJ2-5
CDR3 length: 12
V gene: TRBV20-1
CDR3 protein: SARIGTGFETQY

J gene: TRBJ1-2
CDR3 length: 12
V gene: TRBV5-1
CDR3 protein: ASSNRDFGYGYT

J gene: TRBJ2-7
CDR3 length: 14
V gene: TRBV11-1
CDR3 protein: ASSVGPGQASYEQY

J gene: TRBJ2-7
CDR3 length: 12
V gene: TRBV20-1
CDR3 protein: SAPLRGTSYEQY

J gene: TRBJ1-3
CDR3 length: 14
V gene: TRBV20-1
CDR3 protein: SATPTGGNSGNTIY

J gene: TRBJ1-1
CDR3 length: 14
V gene: TRBV20-1
CDR3 protein: SASPVELERQGSSF

J gene: TRBJ1-1
CDR3 length: 13
V gene: TRBV7-9
CDR3 protein: ASSPPGRADTFGF

J gene: TRBJ1-6
CDR3 length: 12
V gene: TRBV7-9
CDR3 protein: ASSSGNYNSPLH

J gene: TRBJ1-1
CDR3 length: 14
V gene: TRBV7-2
CDR3 protein: ASSPSPGTGGTEAF

J gene: TRBJ2-1
CDR3 length: 13
V gene: TRBV5-1
CDR3 protein: ASSLVRGGNNEQF

J gene: TRBJ1-4
CDR3 length: 13
V gene: TRBV7-6
CDR3 protein: ASSFRRVANEKLF

J gene: TRBJ1-2
CDR3 length: 13
V gene: TRBV4-2
CDR3 protein: ASSQDRSSNYGYT

J gene: TRBJ1-1
CDR3 length: 13
V gene: TRBV6-5
CDR3 protein: ASSYSVGLVTEAF

J gene: TRBJ2-5
CDR3 length: 11
V gene: TRBV20-1
CDR3 protein: SAWDRAQETQY

J gene: TRBJ1-1
CDR3 length: 12
V gene: TRBV20-1
CDR3 protein: SASLTGWNTEAF

J gene: TRBJ2-2
CDR3 length: 15
V gene: TRBV11-2
CDR3 protein: ASSSSGVLLNAGELF

J gene: TRBJ1-4
CDR3 length: 14
V gene: TRBV12-3/TRBV12-4
CDR3 protein: ASSFGTGLANEKLF

J gene: TRBJ2-2
CDR3 length: 13
V gene: TRBV19
CDR3 protein: ASMRGTTNTGELF

J gene: TRBJ1-2
CDR3 length: 12
V gene: TRBV20-1
CDR3 protein: SARDPSGGYGYT

J gene: TRBJ2-7
CDR3 length: 14
V gene: TRBV28
CDR3 protein: ASRGASGSRTDEQY

J gene: TRBJ2-3
CDR3 length: 14
V gene: TRBV12-3/TRBV12-4
CDR3 protein: ASSLGGFFGVDTQY

J gene: TRBJ2-7
CDR3 length: 18
V gene: TRBV4-3
CDR3 protein: ASSSKNGWTGSEKSYEQY

J gene: TRBJ2-1
CDR3 length: 13
V gene: TRBV2
CDR3 protein: ASSKGQGSGNEQF

J gene: TRBJ1-1
CDR3 length: 10
V gene: TRBV6-6
CDR3 protein: ASSETPLEAF

J gene: TRBJ1-1
CDR3 length: 12
V gene: TRBV6-2/TRBV6-3
CDR3 protein: ASNPTRGGAEAF

J gene: TRBJ1-2
CDR3 length: 11
V gene: TRBV7-9
CDR3 protein: ASSLGTERGYT